This T cell receptor (beta chain) emerged from a study of blood T cell repertoires in COVID-19. Study overall: Acute-phase and convalescent COVID-19 samples originated in the United States, Italy and Spain. T cells, B-cell-depleted T cells, or PBMCs provided the cDNA or gDNA that served as material.

Original analysis: Estimated nucleated cell counts came from reference gene primer amplification. Sequencing was performed with immunoSEQ multiplex PCR; in TCRdb, only in-frame clones are kept and a portion is missing. For V, J and clone size, that table is used; D and trimming come from the DNA. The data show 220,000 or so clones, with roughly nine tenths seen just once and approximately 10% held by the top ten. V was cut by 0 bases and J by 5 bases, with 10 bases left in between. This CDR3 contains 14 residues. Germline V gene data show CDR1 as SGHRS and CDR2 as YFSETQ. Seattle participants joined during active infection and were tracked over time.

This TCR came from a woman between 50 and 59 years old with COVID-19, enrolled during active disease. This chain uses TRBV5-1 with TRBJ2-3; D is possibly TRBD2 (5 bases). Specimen: peripheral blood. Here the CDR3 DNA reads TGCGCCAGCAGCTTGGGACTACAAGTAGATACGCAGTATTTT. This gives the protein CASSLGLQVDTQYF.